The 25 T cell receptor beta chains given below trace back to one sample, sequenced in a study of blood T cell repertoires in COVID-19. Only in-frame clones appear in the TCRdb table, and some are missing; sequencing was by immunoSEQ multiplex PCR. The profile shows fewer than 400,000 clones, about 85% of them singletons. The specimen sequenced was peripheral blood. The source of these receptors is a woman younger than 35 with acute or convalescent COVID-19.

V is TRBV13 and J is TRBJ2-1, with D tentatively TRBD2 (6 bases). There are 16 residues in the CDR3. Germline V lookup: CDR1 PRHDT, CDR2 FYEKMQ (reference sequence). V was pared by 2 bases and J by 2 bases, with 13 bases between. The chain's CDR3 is CASSLRRGDTYNEQFF. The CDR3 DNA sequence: TGTGCCAGCAGCTTAAGGCGGGGCGATACCTACAATGAGCAGTTCTTC.

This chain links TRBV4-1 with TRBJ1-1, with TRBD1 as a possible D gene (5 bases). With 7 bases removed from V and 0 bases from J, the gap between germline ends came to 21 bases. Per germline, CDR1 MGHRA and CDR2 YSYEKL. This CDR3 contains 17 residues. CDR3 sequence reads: CASILHPQGTLNTEAFF. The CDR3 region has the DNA TGCGCCAGCATCCTACATCCCCAAGGGACTTTGAACACTGAAGCTTTCTTT.

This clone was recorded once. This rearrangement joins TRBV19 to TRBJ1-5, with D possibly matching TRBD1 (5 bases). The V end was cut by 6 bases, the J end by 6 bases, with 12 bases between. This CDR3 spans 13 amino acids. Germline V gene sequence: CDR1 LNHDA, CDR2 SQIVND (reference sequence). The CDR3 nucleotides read TGTGCCAGTAGCTGGGGCCCCAGTCAGCCCCAGCATTTT. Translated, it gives CASSWGPSQPQHF.

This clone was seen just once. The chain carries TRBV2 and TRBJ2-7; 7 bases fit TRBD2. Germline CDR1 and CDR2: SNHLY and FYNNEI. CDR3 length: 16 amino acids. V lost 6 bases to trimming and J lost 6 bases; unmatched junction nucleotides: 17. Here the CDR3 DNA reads TGTGCCAGCAGCCCCCTCAAAGCGGGAACTTCAGGCGAGCAGTACTTC. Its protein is CASSPLKAGTSGEQYF.

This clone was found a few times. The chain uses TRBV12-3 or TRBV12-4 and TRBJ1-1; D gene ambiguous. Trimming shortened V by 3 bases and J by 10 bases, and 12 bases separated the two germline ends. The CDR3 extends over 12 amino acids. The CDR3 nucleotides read TGTGCCAGCAGTTTTGGAGGGCCGGGAGCTTTCTTT. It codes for CASSFGGPGAFF.

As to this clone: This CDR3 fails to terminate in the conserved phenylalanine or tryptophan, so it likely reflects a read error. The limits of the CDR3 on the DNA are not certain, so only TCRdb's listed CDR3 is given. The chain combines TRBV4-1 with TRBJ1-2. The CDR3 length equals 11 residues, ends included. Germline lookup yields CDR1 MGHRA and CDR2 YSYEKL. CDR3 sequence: CASSQPGKSDL.

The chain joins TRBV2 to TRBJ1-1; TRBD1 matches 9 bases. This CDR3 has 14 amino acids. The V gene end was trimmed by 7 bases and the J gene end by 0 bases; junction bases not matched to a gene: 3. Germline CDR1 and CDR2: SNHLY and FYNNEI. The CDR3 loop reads CASKQGAVNTEAFF. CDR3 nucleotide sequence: TGTGCCAGCAAACAGGGGGCCGTGAACACTGAAGCTTTCTTT.

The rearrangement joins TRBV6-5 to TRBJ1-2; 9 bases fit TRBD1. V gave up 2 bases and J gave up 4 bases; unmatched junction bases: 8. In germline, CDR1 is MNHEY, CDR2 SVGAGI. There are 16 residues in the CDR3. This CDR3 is CASSYGVGTGLYGYTF. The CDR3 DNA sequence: TGTGCCAGCAGTTACGGAGTCGGGACAGGGCTCTATGGCTACACCTTC.

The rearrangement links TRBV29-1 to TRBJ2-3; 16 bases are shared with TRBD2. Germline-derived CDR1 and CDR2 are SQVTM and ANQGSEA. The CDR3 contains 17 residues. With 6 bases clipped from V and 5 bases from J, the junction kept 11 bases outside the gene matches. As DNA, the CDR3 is TGCAGCGTAGTTCCCGGGACTAGCGGGGGGGCCGGAGATACGCAGTATTTT. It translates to CSVVPGTSGGAGDTQYF.

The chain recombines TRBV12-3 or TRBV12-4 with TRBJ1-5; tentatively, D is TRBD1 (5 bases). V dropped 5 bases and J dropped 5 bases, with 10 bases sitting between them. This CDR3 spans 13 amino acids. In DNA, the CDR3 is TGTGCCAGCAGTGCAAGGGGCGATCAGCCCCAGCATTTT. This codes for CASSARGDQPQHF.

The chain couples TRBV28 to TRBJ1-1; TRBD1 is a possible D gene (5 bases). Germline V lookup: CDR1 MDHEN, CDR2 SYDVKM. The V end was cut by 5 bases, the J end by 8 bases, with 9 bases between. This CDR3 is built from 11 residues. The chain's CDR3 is CASSKRQEAFF. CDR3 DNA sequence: TGTGCCAGCAGTAAGCGACAGGAAGCTTTCTTT. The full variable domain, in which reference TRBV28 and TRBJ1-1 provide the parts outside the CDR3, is DVKVTQSSRYLVKRTGEKVFLECVQDMDHENMFWYRQDPGLGLRLIYFSYDVKMKEKGDIPEGYSVSREKKERFSLILESASTNQTSMYLCASSKRQEAFFGQGTRLTVV.

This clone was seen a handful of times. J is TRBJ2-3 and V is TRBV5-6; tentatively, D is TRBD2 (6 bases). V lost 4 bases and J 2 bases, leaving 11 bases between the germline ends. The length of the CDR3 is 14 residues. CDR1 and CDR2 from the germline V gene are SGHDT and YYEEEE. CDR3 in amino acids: CASSTGTYTDTQYF. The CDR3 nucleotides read TGTGCCAGCAGCACGGGGACTTACACAGATACGCAGTATTTT.

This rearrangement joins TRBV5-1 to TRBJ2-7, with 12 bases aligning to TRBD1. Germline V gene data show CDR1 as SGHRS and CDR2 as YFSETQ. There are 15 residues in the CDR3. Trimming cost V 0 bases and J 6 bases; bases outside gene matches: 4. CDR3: CASSLGGQGATEQYF. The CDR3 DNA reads TGCGCCAGCAGCTTGGGGGGACAGGGGGCGACCGAGCAGTACTTC.

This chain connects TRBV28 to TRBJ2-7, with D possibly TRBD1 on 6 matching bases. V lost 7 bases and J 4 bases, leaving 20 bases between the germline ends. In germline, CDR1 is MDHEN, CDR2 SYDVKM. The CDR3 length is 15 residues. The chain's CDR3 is CASISLGDIGYEQYF. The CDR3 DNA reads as TGTGCCAGCATCTCTTTAGGGGACATTGGGTACGAGCAGTACTTC.

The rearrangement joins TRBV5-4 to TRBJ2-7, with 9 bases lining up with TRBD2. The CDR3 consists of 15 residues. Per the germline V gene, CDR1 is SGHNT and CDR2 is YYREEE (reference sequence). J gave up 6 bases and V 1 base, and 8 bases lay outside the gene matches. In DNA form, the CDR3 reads TGTGCCAGCAGCTTGCCTAGCGGGAAATCGGCCGAGCAGTACTTC. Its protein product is CASSLPSGKSAEQYF.

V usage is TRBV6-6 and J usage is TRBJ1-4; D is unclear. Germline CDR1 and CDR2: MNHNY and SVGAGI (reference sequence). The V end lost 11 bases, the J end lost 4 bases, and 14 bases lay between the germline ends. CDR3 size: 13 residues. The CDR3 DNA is TGTGCCGCTAAGACACCCGATAATGAAAAACTGTTTTTT. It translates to CAAKTPDNEKLFF.

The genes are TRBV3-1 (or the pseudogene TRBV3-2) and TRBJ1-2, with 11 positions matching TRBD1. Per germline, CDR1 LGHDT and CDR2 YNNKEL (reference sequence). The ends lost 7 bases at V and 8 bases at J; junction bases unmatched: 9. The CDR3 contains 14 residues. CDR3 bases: TGTGCCAGCAACCATGGACAGGGGGCGAGAGGCTACACCTTC. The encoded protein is CASNHGQGARGYTF.

CDR3 nucleotide sequence: TGCGCCAGCAGCCAAGACCAGCGGCAGGGACTCTATGGCTACACCTTC. Its translation is CASSQDQRQGLYGYTF. The chain joins TRBV4-1 to TRBJ1-2; perhaps TRBD1 as D (5 bases). Germline V lookup: CDR1 MGHRA, CDR2 YSYEKL. V lost 0 bases to trimming and J lost 4 bases, with 15 bases between them. The CDR3 extends over 16 amino acids.

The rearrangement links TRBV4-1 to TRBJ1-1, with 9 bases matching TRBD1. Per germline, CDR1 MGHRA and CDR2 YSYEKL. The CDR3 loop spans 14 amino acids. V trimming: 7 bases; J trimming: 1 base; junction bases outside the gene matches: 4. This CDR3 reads CASNRQGGNTEAFF. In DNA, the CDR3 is TGCGCCAGCAACCGACAGGGGGGGAACACTGAAGCTTTCTTT.

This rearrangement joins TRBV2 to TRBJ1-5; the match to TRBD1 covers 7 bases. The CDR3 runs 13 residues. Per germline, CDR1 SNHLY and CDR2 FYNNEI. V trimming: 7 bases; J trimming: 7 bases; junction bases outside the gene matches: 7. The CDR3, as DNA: TGTGCCAGCAAGGGGGCAGGGACACAGCCCCAGCATTTT. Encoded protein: CASKGAGTQPQHF.

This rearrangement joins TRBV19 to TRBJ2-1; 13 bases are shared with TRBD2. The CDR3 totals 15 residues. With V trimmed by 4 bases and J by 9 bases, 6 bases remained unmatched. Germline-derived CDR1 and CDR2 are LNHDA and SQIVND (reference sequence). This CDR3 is CASSTGTSGTSEQFF. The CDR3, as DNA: TGTGCCAGTAGTACCGGGACTAGCGGGACTTCTGAGCAGTTCTTC.

In nucleotides, the CDR3 is TGCAGTGCTAGTCAGGGGGCTAACTATGGCTACACCTTC. Protein: CSASQGANYGYTF. V gene TRBV20-1 combines with J gene TRBJ1-2; 7 positions agree with TRBD1. Germline CDR1 reads DFQATT; CDR2 reads SNEGSKA (reference sequence). This CDR3 is 13 amino acids long. Trimming at V came to 3 bases and at J to 0 bases, leaving 1 base not matched to a gene.

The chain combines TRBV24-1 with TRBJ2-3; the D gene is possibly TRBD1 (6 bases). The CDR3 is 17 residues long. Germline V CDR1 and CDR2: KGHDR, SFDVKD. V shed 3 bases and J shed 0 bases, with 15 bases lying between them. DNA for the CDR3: TGTGCCACCAGTGATATCGGACAGACCACTAGCACAGATACGCAGTATTTT. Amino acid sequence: CATSDIGQTTSTDTQYF.

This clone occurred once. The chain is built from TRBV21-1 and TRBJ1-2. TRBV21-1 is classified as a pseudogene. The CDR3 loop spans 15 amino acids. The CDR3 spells CASSKAVDLSYGYTF. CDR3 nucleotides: TGTGCCAGCAGCAAAGCAGTTGACTTGTCCTATGGCTACACCTTC.

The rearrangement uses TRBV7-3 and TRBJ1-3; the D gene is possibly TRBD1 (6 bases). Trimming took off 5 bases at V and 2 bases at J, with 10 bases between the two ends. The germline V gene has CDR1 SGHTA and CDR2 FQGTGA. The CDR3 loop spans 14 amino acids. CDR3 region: CASSLGTTGNTIYF. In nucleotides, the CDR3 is TGTGCCAGCAGCCTCGGGACAACTGGAAACACCATATATTTT.